Listed below are T cell receptor beta chains from one sample, sequenced in a study of vaccination and CD4 T cells after COVID-19. These receptors' targets are unknown. MiXCR was run by TCRdb on the PCR reads, yielding one entry per CDR3 protein. The repertoire has some 4,600 distinct CDR3 sequences, nearly 60% of them found once; the top ten carry about 39%. Sequencing was carried out using CD4+ T cells from blood, cultured in vitro. All receptors derive from a human donor in good health. The CDR3 runs from the conserved cysteine through the conserved F or W. D genes are given only for firm matches. Clone size, where shown, is once, few, many, or a class for clones that have expanded.

D	V	J	size	CDR3	DNA
TRBD2	TRBV7-8	TRBJ2-7	NA	CASSLAIRASGKYEQYF	TGTGCCAGCAGCTTAGCGATCAGGGCTAGCGGGAAATACGAGCAGTACTTC
NA	TRBV2	TRBJ1-5	NA	CASSLDSSNQPQHF	TGTGCCAGCAGTTTAGACAGTAGCAATCAGCCCCAGCATTTT
TRBD1	TRBV18	TRBJ2-5	NA	CASSSTGVGETQYF	TGTGCCAGCTCAAGCACAGGGGTCGGGGAGACCCAGTACTTC
NA	TRBV2	TRBJ1-5	once	CASSASEGGGQPQHF	TGTGCCAGCAGTGCGAGTGAAGGAGGGGGTCAGCCCCAGCATTTT
NA	TRBV20-1	TRBJ2-2	NA	CSARDPQGINPLAGELFF	TGCAGTGCTAGAGATCCCCAGGGGATTAATCCGTTGGCCGGGGAGCTGTTTTTT
NA	TRBV27	TRBJ1-5	NA	CASSLTGLINQPQHF	TGTGCCAGCAGTTTAACAGGGTTGATCAATCAGCCCCAGCATTTT
TRBD1	TRBV7-2	TRBJ2-1	NA	CASSWTGGAGNEQFF	TGTGCCAGCAGCTGGACAGGGGGCGCAGGCAATGAGCAGTTCTTC
NA	TRBV10-1	TRBJ1-1	NA	CASSAGLSAEAFF	TGCGCCAGCAGCGCGGGACTTTCAGCTGAAGCTTTCTTT
TRBD1	TRBV7-6	TRBJ1-3	once	CASSLEGTGAAGNTIYF	TGTGCCAGCAGCTTAGAAGGGACAGGGGCGGCGGGAAACACCATATATTTT
TRBD1	TRBV5-4	TRBJ2-5	NA	CASSLFSSGGETQYF	TGTGCCAGCAGCTTGTTTTCGTCAGGGGGCGAGACCCAGTACTTC
NA	TRBV7-9	TRBJ2-5	medium-sized	CASSQGTGGETQYF	TGTGCCAGCAGCCAGGGGACTGGAGGGGAGACCCAGTACTTC
NA	TRBV6-4	TRBJ1-2	NA	CASYSRNDGYTF	TGTGCCAGTTATTCCCGAAATGACGGCTACACCTTC
TRBD1	TRBV6-1	TRBJ1-2	NA	CASSPRTGGGYGYTF	TGTGCCAGCAGTCCCAGGACAGGGGGCGGTTATGGCTACACCTTC
NA	TRBV12-3/TRBV12-4	TRBJ1-1	once	CASIPTAGRNTEAFF	TGTGCCAGCATCCCGACGGCAGGGAGGAACACTGAAGCTTTCTTT
NA	TRBV24-1	TRBJ2-2	few	CATSDSVTGELFF	TGTGCCACCAGTGACAGTGTGACCGGGGAGCTGTTTTTT
NA	TRBV12-3/TRBV12-4	TRBJ1-3	NA	CASSGRQASGNTIYF	TGTGCCAGCAGTGGGCGACAGGCCTCTGGAAACACCATATATTTT
TRBD1	TRBV7-9	TRBJ1-5	NA	CASSLGTGGSNQPQHF	TGTGCCAGCAGCTTAGGAACAGGGGGAAGCAATCAGCCCCAGCATTTT
TRBD1	TRBV7-9	TRBJ2-7	few	CASSLGTGGFNEQYF	TGTGCCAGCAGCTTAGGGACAGGGGGCTTCAACGAGCAGTACTTC
NA	TRBV6-1	TRBJ1-2	few	CATRPRGEYGYTF	TGTGCCACCCGGCCCAGGGGAGAGTATGGCTACACCTTC
NA	TRBV27	TRBJ1-2	NA	CASSLLGGYGYTF	TGTGCCAGCAGTTTATTGGGAGGGTATGGCTACACCTTC
TRBD1	TRBV6-1	TRBJ1-6	few	CASSPRTGENSPLHF	TGTGCCAGCAGTCCCCGGACAGGGGAAAATTCACCCCTCCACTTT
NA	TRBV5-4	TRBJ1-2	few	CASSPRDVKAVLYGYTF	TGTGCCAGCAGCCCCCGGGACGTAAAGGCTGTCCTCTATGGCTACACCTTC
NA	TRBV6-1	TRBJ1-5	NA	CASTPGLRQPQHF	TGTGCCAGCACCCCAGGGTTGCGGCAGCCCCAGCATTTT
TRBD1	TRBV7-9	TRBJ1-2	few	CASSLLTGGFGYGYTF	TGTGCCAGCAGCTTGCTAACAGGGGGCTTTGGGTATGGCTACACCTTC
NA	TRBV5-1	TRBJ1-1	NA	CASSLAGTPPEAFF	TGCGCCAGCAGCTTGGCCGGGACCCCCCCTGAAGCTTTCTTT
NA	TRBV6-1	TRBJ1-5	NA	CASSELWGGNQPQHF	TGTGCCAGCAGTGAGCTATGGGGTGGCAATCAGCCCCAGCATTTT
NA	TRBV20-1	TRBJ1-2	NA	CSVSATGKYGYTF	TGCAGTGTGTCAGCAACAGGGAAATATGGCTACACCTTC
NA	TRBV11-2	TRBJ2-7	NA	CASSLSVSLQGQGAFFGQGEQYF	NA
NA	TRBV25-1	TRBJ1-6	once	CASLAGVNSPLHF	TGTGCCAGCCTGGCAGGGGTTAATTCACCCCTCCACTTT
NA	TRBV6-2/TRBV6-3	TRBJ2-4	few	CASNGAAKNIQYF	TGTGCCAGCAACGGGGCGGCCAAAAACATTCAGTACTTC
NA	TRBV20-1	TRBJ1-6	NA	CSARTGHQSSYNSPLHF	TGCAGTGCACGGACGGGACACCAGAGCTCCTATAATTCACCCCTCCACTTT
NA	TRBV18	TRBJ1-6	NA	CASSPKGRDSPLHF	TGTGCCAGCTCACCAAAGGGTCGGGATTCACCCCTCCACTTT
NA	TRBV6-5	TRBJ2-7	NA	CASSYSGTAYEQYF	TGTGCCAGCAGTTACTCGGGGACGGCCTACGAGCAGTACTTC
TRBD1	TRBV20-1	TRBJ1-5	few	CSAKGQGRNQPQHF	TGCAGTGCTAAGGGACAGGGCCGCAATCAGCCCCAGCATTTT
TRBD2	TRBV20-1	TRBJ2-7	NA	CSATLAGGDQQYF	TGCAGTGCTACACTAGCGGGAGGCGACCAGCAGTACTTC
TRBD1	TRBV6-1	TRBJ1-4	NA	CASSRDRNEKLFF	TGTGCCAGCAGCCGGGACAGGAATGAAAAACTGTTTTTT
NA	TRBV4-3	TRBJ2-3	NA	CASSQDRRQISTDTQYF	TGCGCCAGCAGCCAAGATCGAAGACAGATTAGTACAGATACGCAGTATTTT
TRBD1	TRBV5-6	TRBJ1-2	few	CASSLRAGGLGYTF	TGTGCCAGCAGCCTACGCGCAGGGGGCCTTGGCTACACCTTC
NA	TRBV7-2	TRBJ2-5	NA	CASSLGAGAETQYF	TGTGCCAGCAGCCTCGGGGCAGGGGCAGAGACCCAGTACTTC
NA	TRBV15	TRBJ2-4	NA	CATSRDIVADRTKNIQYF	TGTGCCACCAGCAGAGATATTGTGGCGGACAGAACCAAAAACATTCAGTACTTC
NA	TRBV7-8	TRBJ1-1	NA	CASSLITGTNTEAFF	TGTGCCAGCAGCTTAATTACGGGGACAAACACTGAAGCTTTCTTT
NA	TRBV12-3/TRBV12-4	TRBJ1-1	NA	CASSLARLNTEAFF	TGTGCCAGCAGTCTCGCCAGATTGAACACTGAAGCTTTCTTT
TRBD1	TRBV6-1	TRBJ1-2	NA	CASSEHGQGNYGYTF	TGTGCCAGCAGTGAGCACGGACAGGGAAACTATGGCTACACCTTC
TRBD1	TRBV20-1	TRBJ1-2	NA	CSARDPDRGYGYTF	TGCAGTGCTAGAGATCCAGACAGGGGTTATGGCTACACCTTC
TRBD1	TRBV5-4	TRBJ2-7	NA	CASSTPGQGSNEQYF	TGTGCCAGCAGCACGCCGGGACAGGGGAGCAACGAGCAGTACTTC
NA	TRBV28	TRBJ2-1	NA	CASSSTGRGFFEQFF	TGTGCCAGCAGTTCTACGGGCAGGGGTTTTTTTGAGCAGTTCTTC
NA	TRBV5-4	TRBJ1-2	once	CASSFPESYGYTF	TGTGCCAGCAGCTTTCCGGAGAGCTATGGCTACACCTTC
NA	TRBV2	TRBJ1-1	NA	CASGQMGGLRTEAFF	TGTGCCAGCGGTCAAATGGGGGGTCTTCGCACTGAAGCTTTCTTT
NA	TRBV19	TRBJ2-3	once	CASSKGDPDTQYF	TGTGCCAGTAGTAAGGGGGACCCAGATACGCAGTATTTT
TRBD1	TRBV7-2	TRBJ1-2	NA	CASSLATTGGYGYTF	TGTGCCAGCAGCTTAGCAACAACAGGGGGCTATGGCTACACCTTC
NA	TRBV12-3/TRBV12-4	TRBJ2-3	NA	CASRPDYQERGTQYF	TGTGCCAGCAGGCCCGACTATCAGGAACGCGGTACGCAGTATTTT
TRBD2	TRBV20-1	TRBJ2-1	NA	CSALGTSGGLYNEQFF	TGCAGTGCCCTCGGGACTAGCGGGGGGCTCTACAATGAGCAGTTCTTC
TRBD2	TRBV5-1	TRBJ2-1	NA	CASSVGLAGFTEQFF	TGCGCCAGCAGCGTAGGACTAGCGGGATTTACTGAGCAGTTCTTC
NA	TRBV2	TRBJ1-2	NA	CASTGLRTEQAGGYTF	TGTGCCAGCACCGGATTACGGACAGAGCAAGCGGGTGGCTACACCTTC
TRBD2	TRBV20-1	TRBJ2-1	NA	CSARDVVGRAKSYEQFF	TGCAGTGCTAGGGACGTAGTGGGGAGGGCCAAAAGTTATGAGCAGTTCTTC
TRBD1	TRBV11-3	TRBJ2-3	NA	CASSRQGNTDTQYF	TGTGCCAGCAGCCGACAGGGGAACACAGATACGCAGTATTTT
NA	TRBV5-1	TRBJ1-2	few	CASSSPDSLYGYTF	TGCGCCAGCAGCTCCCCGGACAGCCTCTATGGCTACACCTTC
NA	TRBV11-2	TRBJ1-6	NA	CASSLVAGNSPLHF	TGTGCCAGCAGCTTGGTGGCGGGGAATTCACCCCTCCACTTT
TRBD1	TRBV6-1	TRBJ2-2	NA	CASRRQGAGELFF	TGTGCCAGCAGGCGACAGGGAGCCGGGGAGCTGTTTTTT
NA	TRBV6-1	TRBJ2-7	few	CASSNQGYEQYF	TGTGCCAGCAGTAACCAGGGCTACGAGCAGTACTTC